The clone carrying this TCR beta chain is a singleton in its sample. The sample comes from a study of shared clonotypes between healthy human individuals. Across the study: The study enrolled a couple of women and a few men aged 18 to 49. Three CD4 naive, three CD4 memory, two CD8 naive and one CD8 memory plate were used per donor.

It was across several immunoSEQ plates that each subset's genomic DNA was evenly split. Sorted-subset replicate PCR reactions contained 200 ng DNA, corresponding to some 29,000 T cell genomes. TCRdb's table, derived via immunoSEQ multiplex PCR, lists solely in-frame clones and lacks some. The data contain 2 million to 3 million clones, 90% to 95% of them seen just once; the ten biggest clones take up roughly 0.39%. Trimming cost V 3 bases and J 4 bases, with 13 bases left between them. This CDR3 contains 15 residues. CDR1 is KGHSH, CDR2 LQKENI, per germline. The clonotype originates from a man aged 18 to 35 in good health. Some clones in this sample may be carry-over from other donors' samples. The J gene is TRBJ2-1, the V gene TRBV18; a weak D match, TRBD2 (7 bases). Sequencing was done on a sample of naive CD4+ T cells from PBMCs. Described subset: CD45RA+ positively selected. CDR3: CASSPGGGTYNEQFF. The DNA for the CDR3 is TGTGCCAGCTCACCTGGGGGAGGGACATACAATGAGCAGTTCTTC.